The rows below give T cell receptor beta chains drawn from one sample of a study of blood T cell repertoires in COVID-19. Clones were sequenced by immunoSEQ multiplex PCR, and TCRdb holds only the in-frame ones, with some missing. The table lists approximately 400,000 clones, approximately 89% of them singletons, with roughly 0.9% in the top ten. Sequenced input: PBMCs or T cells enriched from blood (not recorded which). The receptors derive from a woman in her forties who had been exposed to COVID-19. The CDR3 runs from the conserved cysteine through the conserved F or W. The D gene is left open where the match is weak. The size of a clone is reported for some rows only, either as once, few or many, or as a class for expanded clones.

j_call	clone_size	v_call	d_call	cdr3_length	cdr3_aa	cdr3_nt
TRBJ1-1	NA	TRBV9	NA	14	CASSVMVGGVEAFF	TGTGCCAGCAGCGTAATGGTAGGGGGAGTAGAAGCTTTCTTT
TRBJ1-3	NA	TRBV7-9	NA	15	CASSLLQGTGNTIYF	TGTGCCAGCAGCTTGCTACAGGGTACTGGAAACACCATATATTTT
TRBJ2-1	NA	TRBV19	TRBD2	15	CASKKREVPSNEQFF	TGTGCCAGTAAGAAGCGGGAGGTCCCTTCAAATGAGCAGTTCTTC
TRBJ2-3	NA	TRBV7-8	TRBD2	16	CASSLGASGGTDTQYF	TGTGCCAGCAGCTTAGGGGCTAGCGGGGGGACAGATACGCAGTATTTT
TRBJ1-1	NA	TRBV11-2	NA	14	CASSFYRDNTEAFF	TGTGCCAGCAGCTTTTACAGGGACAACACTGAAGCTTTCTTT
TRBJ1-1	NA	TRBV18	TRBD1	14	CASSRQGQNTEAFF	TGTGCCAGCTCCCGACAGGGACAGAACACTGAAGCTTTCTTT
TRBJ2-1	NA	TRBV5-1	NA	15	CASSHGSGSDNEQFF	TGCGCCAGCAGCCACGGGAGCGGGTCAGACAATGAGCAGTTCTTC
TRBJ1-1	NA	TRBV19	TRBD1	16	CASSIVVGTGGAEAFF	TGTGCCAGTAGTATAGTGGTCGGGACAGGGGGCGCTGAAGCTTTCTTT
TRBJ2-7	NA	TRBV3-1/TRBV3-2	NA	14	CASSQRGIPGEQYF	TGTGCCAGCAGCCAGAGGGGGATACCGGGCGAGCAGTACTTC
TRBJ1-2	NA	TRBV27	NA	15	CASSPTRGFLMSYTF	TGTGCCAGCAGTCCCACTAGAGGGTTCCTCATGAGCTACACCTTC
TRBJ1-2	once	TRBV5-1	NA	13	CASSLSQGYGYTF	TGCGCCAGCAGCTTGTCACAGGGCTATGGCTACACCTTC
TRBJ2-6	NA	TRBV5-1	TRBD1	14	CASSEPGTGNVLTF	TGCGCCAGCAGCGAACCCGGGACAGGCAACGTCCTGACTTTC
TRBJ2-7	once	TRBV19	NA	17	CASSIKSSFGGGHEQYF	TGTGCCAGTAGTATTAAATCCTCGTTCGGGGGTGGACACGAGCAGTACTTC
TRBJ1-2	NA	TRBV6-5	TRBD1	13	CASRRGQNYGYTF	TGTGCCAGCAGAAGGGGACAGAACTATGGCTACACCTTC
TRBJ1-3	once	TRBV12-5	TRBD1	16	CASGLRTGFSGNTIYF	TGTGCTAGTGGTTTACGGACAGGATTCTCTGGAAACACCATATATTTT
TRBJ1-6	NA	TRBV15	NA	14	CATNPGEGNSPLHF	TGTGCCACCAACCCGGGGGAAGGGAATTCACCCCTCCACTTT
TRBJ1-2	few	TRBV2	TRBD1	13	CASRGDSPVGYTF	TGTGCCAGCAGGGGGGACAGCCCCGTGGGCTACACCTTC
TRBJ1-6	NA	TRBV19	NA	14	CASSLQGPTSPLHF	TGTGCCAGTAGTCTGCAGGGGCCGACTTCGCCCCTCCACTTT
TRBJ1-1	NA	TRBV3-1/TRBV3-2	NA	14	CASSQNVGGTEAFF	TGTGCCAGCAGCCAAAACGTAGGGGGCACTGAAGCTTTCTTT
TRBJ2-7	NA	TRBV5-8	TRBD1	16	CASSSGTGAVDYEQYF	TGTGCCAGCAGCTCTGGGACAGGGGCGGTGGACTACGAGCAGTACTTC
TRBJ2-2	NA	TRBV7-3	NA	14	CASSLGGLGGELFF	TGTGCCAGCAGCTTAGGAGGGTTAGGCGGGGAGCTGTTTTTT
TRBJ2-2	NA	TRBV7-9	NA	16	CASSLAEAAGSGELFF	TGTGCCAGCAGCTTAGCCGAGGCTGCCGGGAGCGGGGAGCTGTTTTTT
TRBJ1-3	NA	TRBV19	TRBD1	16	CASSLAGTGGGNTIYF	TGTGCCAGTAGTTTGGCCGGGACAGGGGGCGGAAACACCATATATTTT
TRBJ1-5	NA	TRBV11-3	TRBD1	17	CASSLGGTGSSNQPQHF	TGTGCCAGCAGCTTAGGAGGGACAGGGTCTAGCAATCAGCCCCAGCATTTT
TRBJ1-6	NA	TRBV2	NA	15	CASSERGIWNSPLHF	TGTGCCAGCAGTGAGCGGGGGATTTGGAATTCACCCCTCCACTTT
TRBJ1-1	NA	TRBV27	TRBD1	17	CASRPTTGKGRNTEAFF	TGTGCCAGCAGACCAACGACAGGGAAAGGCCGGAACACTGAAGCTTTCTTT
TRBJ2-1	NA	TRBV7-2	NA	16	CASSLALAGAYNEQFF	TGTGCCAGCAGCTTAGCGCTGGCGGGGGCTTACAATGAGCAGTTCTTC
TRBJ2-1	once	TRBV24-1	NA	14	CATSNAPLYNEQFF	TGTGCCACCAGTAATGCCCCACTCTACAATGAGCAGTTCTTC
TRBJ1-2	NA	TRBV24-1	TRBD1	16	CATSDHPGQGANGYTF	TGTGCCACCAGTGATCACCCGGGACAGGGGGCCAATGGCTACACCTTC
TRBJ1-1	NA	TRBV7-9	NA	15	CASSLGLGAGAEAFF	TGTGCCAGCAGCTTAGGGCTGGGGGCGGGAGCTGAAGCTTTCTTT
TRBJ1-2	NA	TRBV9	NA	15	CASSVTTGINYGYTF	TGTGCCAGCAGCGTAACTACAGGGATAAACTATGGCTACACCTTC
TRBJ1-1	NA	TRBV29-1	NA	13	CSVEYKSGTEAFF	TGCAGCGTTGAATATAAGTCCGGTACTGAAGCTTTCTTT
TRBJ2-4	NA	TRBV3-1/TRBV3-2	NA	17	CASSPRGGGLAKNIQYF	TGTGCCAGCAGCCCAAGAGGCGGCGGGCTAGCCAAAAACATTCAGTACTTC
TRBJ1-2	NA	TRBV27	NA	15	CASSGPLRGEYGYTF	TGTGCCAGCAGTGGGCCCTTACGGGGGGAGTATGGCTACACCTTC
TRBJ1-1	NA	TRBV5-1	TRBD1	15	CASSSAGQGRTEAFF	TGCGCCAGCAGCTCCGCAGGACAGGGGCGCACTGAAGCTTTCTTT
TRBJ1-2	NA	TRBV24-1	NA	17	CATSDFGGSLSTRGYTF	TGTGCCACCAGTGATTTTGGGGGGTCACTGTCAACTCGGGGCTACACCTTC
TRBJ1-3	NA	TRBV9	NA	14	CASSSQGGGNTIYF	TGTGCCAGCAGCTCCCAGGGAGGAGGAAACACCATATATTTT
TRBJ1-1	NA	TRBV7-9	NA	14	CASSLQGMNTEAFF	TGTGCCAGCAGCTTACAGGGTATGAACACTGAAGCTTTCTTT
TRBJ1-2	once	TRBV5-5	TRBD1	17	CASSLSPGQGTNYGYTF	TGTGCCAGCAGCTTGTCTCCGGGACAGGGGACTAACTATGGCTACACCTTC
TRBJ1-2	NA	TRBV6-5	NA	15	CASSYSLENINGYTF	TGTGCCAGCAGTTACTCTCTCGAGAATATCAATGGCTACACCTTC
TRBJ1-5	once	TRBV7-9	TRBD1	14	CASSPTGGNQPQHF	TGTGCCAGCAGCCCAACAGGGGGCAATCAGCCCCAGCATTTT
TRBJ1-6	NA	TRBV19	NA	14	CASSSGTFNSPLHF	TGTGCCAGTAGTTCCGGGACTTTTAATTCACCCCTCCACTTT